These 21 T cell receptor beta chains originate from one sample sequenced in a study of blood T cell repertoires in COVID-19. Using immunoSEQ multiplex PCR, the repertoire was profiled, and TCRdb retains in-frame clones only, with some absent. The sample yields hundreds of thousands of clones, roughly 90% seen once. The sequenced sample was peripheral blood. The receptors shown here come from a woman in her forties or fifties with active or convalescent COVID-19.

The V and J genes are TRBV6-2 or TRBV6-3 and TRBJ1-2, with D perhaps matching TRBD1 (5 bases). The CDR3 extends over 14 amino acids. From germline, CDR1 is MNHEY and CDR2 SVGEGT. V gave up 0 bases and J gave up 4 bases, with 9 bases separating them. The CDR3 sequence: CASSYSGGTYGYTF. In nucleotides, the CDR3 is TGTGCCAGCAGTTACTCCGGGGGGACCTATGGCTACACCTTC.

In DNA form, the CDR3 reads TGTGCCAGCAGCTTAGCCGCGCATCAAGAGACCCAGTACTTC. Encoded protein: CASSLAAHQETQYF. The V gene is TRBV7-9, the J gene TRBJ2-5; D call uncertain. The CDR3 contains 14 residues. Per the germline V gene, CDR1 is SEHNR and CDR2 is FQNEAQ (reference sequence). V was cut by 0 bases and J by 2 bases, with 7 bases left in between.

This clone came up a few times. J is TRBJ1-6 and V is TRBV5-6, with D unresolved. CDR1 is SGHDT and CDR2 is YYEEEE in the germline V gene. The CDR3 length is 13 residues. Deletions cut 0 bases from V and 7 bases from J, with 5 bases between. CDR3 loop: CASSLGQNSPLHF. CDR3 nucleotide sequence: TGTGCCAGCAGCTTGGGACAAAATTCACCCCTCCACTTT. Looking up the rest from reference TRBV5-6 and TRBJ1-6 gives the full variable domain: DAGVTQSPTHLIKTRGQQVTLRCSPKSGHDTVSWYQQALGQGPQFIFQYYEEEERQRGNFPDRFSGHQFPNYSSELNVNALLLGDSALYLCASSLGQNSPLHFGNGTRLTVT.

The chain joins TRBV6-5 to TRBJ1-3; TRBD1 matches at 7 bases. The ends lost 2 bases at V and 4 bases at J; junction bases unmatched: 2. Germline values: CDR1 MNHEY, CDR2 SVGAGI. CDR3 length equals 14 residues. For the CDR3, the DNA is TGTGCCAGCAGTTACGAGGGGGCGGGAAACACCATATATTTT. It specifies CASSYEGAGNTIYF.

This chain joins TRBV28 and TRBJ1-1; TRBD1 is a possible D gene (5 bases). The CDR3 is 14 residues long. Trimming left V 5 bases short and J 4 bases short, with 14 bases between. Germline values: CDR1 MDHEN, CDR2 SYDVKM. The CDR3: CASSEALGGTEAFF. The CDR3 DNA reads TGTGCCAGCAGTGAAGCGTTGGGGGGCACTGAAGCTTTCTTT.

J is TRBJ2-2 and V is TRBV24-1; D might be TRBD2 (5 bases). Trimming pared 4 bases from V and 5 bases from J, leaving 10 bases between. In germline, CDR1 is KGHDR, CDR2 SFDVKD. The CDR3 spans 14 residues. CDR3: CATSDRRRTGELFF. The DNA for the CDR3 is TGTGCCACCAGTGACCGGAGGAGGACCGGGGAGCTGTTTTTT.

The chain combines TRBV6-5 with TRBJ1-5, with D possibly matching TRBD1 (6 bases). Germline CDR1 is MNHEY and CDR2 is SVGAGI. This CDR3 is built from 15 residues. The ends were cut back, 8 bases at V and 4 bases at J, with 18 bases in the middle. The CDR3 DNA is TGTGCCAGCCGGACAGATAGGAGTGGTAATCAGCCCCAGCATTTT. Protein: CASRTDRSGNQPQHF.

The rearrangement uses TRBV7-2 and TRBJ2-2; D is ambiguous. The CDR3 is 16 residues long. In germline, CDR1 is SGHTA, CDR2 FQGNSA. Trimming removed 4 bases at V and 1 base at J, with 13 bases between. The chain's CDR3 is CASSSSPTGNTGELFF. The CDR3 DNA reads as TGTGCCAGCAGCTCCTCTCCTACCGGGAACACCGGGGAGCTGTTTTTT. Full variable domain (outside the CDR3, taken from reference TRBV7-2 and TRBJ2-2): GAGVSQSPSNKVTEKGKDVELRCDPISGHTALYWYRQSLGQGLEFLIYFQGNSAPDKSGLPSDRFSAERTGGSVSTLTIQRTQQEDSAVYLCASSSSPTGNTGELFFGEGSRLTVL.

The chain carries TRBV19 and TRBJ2-1; 9 bases line up with TRBD1. Germline CDR1 and CDR2: LNHDA and SQIVND (reference sequence). V lost 0 bases to trimming and J lost 4 bases; unmatched junction nucleotides: 7. This CDR3 is 17 amino acids long. CDR3 protein: CASSIDSTGGIYNEQFF. The CDR3 bases are TGTGCCAGTAGTATAGACTCGACAGGGGGGATTTACAATGAGCAGTTCTTC.

V and J are TRBV5-1 and TRBJ2-5, with a tentative D call TRBD2 (6 bases). The germline V gene has CDR1 SGHRS and CDR2 YFSETQ. The CDR3 length is 14 residues. V was pared by 0 bases and J by 5 bases, with 11 bases between. Written as DNA, the CDR3 is TGCGCCAGCAGCTTGGCCGGGAGTGAGGAGACCCAGTACTTC. This sequence encodes CASSLAGSEETQYF. The full variable domain, completed using reference TRBV5-1 and TRBJ2-5, is KAGVTQTPRYLIKTRGQQVTLSCSPISGHRSVSWYQQTPGQGLQFLFEYFSETQRNKGNFPGRFSGRQFSNSRSEMNVSTLELGDSALYLCASSLAGSEETQYFGPGTRLLVL.

This sequence joins TRBV20-1 and TRBJ2-7, with D maybe TRBD1 (6 bases). This CDR3 comprises 8 residues. The V and J ends lost 6 bases and 13 bases respectively, with 10 bases between them. Germline CDR1 is DFQATT and CDR2 is SNEGSKA (reference sequence). The chain's CDR3 is CSATDSYF. Here the CDR3 DNA reads TGCAGTGCCACGGACAGTTACTTC.

The chain combines TRBV28 with TRBJ1-2; 7 positions match TRBD1. J gave up 1 base and V 6 bases, and 5 bases lay outside the gene matches. The V gene's germline CDR1 is MDHEN and CDR2 SYDVKM. This CDR3 region has 14 residues. CDR3 DNA: TGTGCCAGCAGGAGGGACAGCAATAACTATGGCTACACCTTC. Protein: CASRRDSNNYGYTF.

The genes are TRBV5-1 and TRBJ2-7, with TRBD2 matching 11 bases. CDR1 is SGHRS, CDR2 YFSETQ, per germline. The V gene end was trimmed by 2 bases and the J gene end by 7 bases; junction bases not matched to a gene: 8. The CDR3 consists of 15 residues. The CDR3 region has the DNA TGCGCCAGCAGCTTATTAGCGGGAGGGGAAGGGGAGCAGTACTTC. Its translation is CASSLLAGGEGEQYF.

The chain recombines TRBV7-3 with TRBJ1-1; unclear D gene. Germline V CDR1 and CDR2: SGHTA, FQGTGA. The CDR3 has 13 amino acids. V was shortened by 5 bases and J by 0 bases, with 7 bases between the two germline ends. The CDR3 nucleotides read TGTGCCAGCAGCCTGCAGGTGAACACTGAAGCTTTCTTT. Protein: CASSLQVNTEAFF.

The chain uses TRBV18 and TRBJ1-1; no reliable D call. The ends were cut back, 4 bases at V and 4 bases at J, with 10 bases in the middle. CDR1 KGHSH and CDR2 LQKENI come from the germline V gene. The CDR3 has 13 residues. The CDR3 nucleotides are TGTGCCAGCTCACAATCGGGGTCCACTGAAGCTTTCTTT. Translation gives CASSQSGSTEAFF.

The V and J genes are TRBV19 and TRBJ1-1, with D unclear. The CDR3 spans 12 residues. V was trimmed by 5 bases and J by 2 bases, leaving 6 bases between them. From germline, CDR1 is LNHDA and CDR2 SQIVND (reference sequence). The CDR3 region has the DNA TGTGCCAGTAGTCTGCGTAACACTGAAGCTTTCTTT. Translating it yields CASSLRNTEAFF.

The DNA of the CDR3 is TGTGCCAGCAGCTTAGGACAGGGGGCATATGAGCAGTACTTC. It specifies CASSLGQGAYEQYF. V gene TRBV7-9 combines with J gene TRBJ2-7; TRBD1 matches 10 bases. The CDR3 runs 14 residues. V shed 1 base, J shed 7 bases, and the junction held 4 bases outside the gene matches. CDR1 is SEHNR, CDR2 FQNEAQ, per germline (reference sequence).

The chain joins TRBV30 to TRBJ1-5, with D tentatively TRBD1 (5 bases). The V end lost 3 bases, the J end lost 7 bases, and 13 bases lay between the germline ends. Germline values: CDR1 GTSNPN, CDR2 SVGIG (reference sequence). The CDR3 is made up of 13 amino acids. DNA of the CDR3: TGTGCCTGGAGGTCAAACCCAGGGCAGCCCCAGCATTTT. Protein: CAWRSNPGQPQHF.

This chain joins TRBV5-1 and TRBJ1-1, with 7 positions matching TRBD1. The V gene end was trimmed by 4 bases and the J gene end by 1 base; junction bases not matched to a gene: 13. From germline, CDR1 is SGHRS and CDR2 YFSETQ. The CDR3 is 17 residues long. The CDR3 DNA follows: TGCGCCAGCAGCCGGTCGGGACAGAGCTACCCGAACACTGAAGCTTTCTTT. This codes for CASSRSGQSYPNTEAFF.

V usage is TRBV30 and J usage is TRBJ2-3; 12 positions agree with TRBD2. There are 15 residues in the CDR3. The germline CDR1 and CDR2 sequences are GTSNPN and SVGIG (reference sequence). Trimming cost V 3 bases and J 5 bases; bases outside gene matches: 6. The CDR3 sequence is CAWRAGLAGIDTQYF. The CDR3 nucleotides read TGTGCCTGGAGGGCCGGACTAGCGGGAATAGATACGCAGTATTTT.

This clone was found a few times. The chain employs TRBV28 and TRBJ2-7; TRBD1 might be the D (5 bases). This CDR3 contains 14 residues. CDR1 is MDHEN and CDR2 is SYDVKM in the germline V gene. V was cut by 3 bases and J by 6 bases, with 15 bases left in between. The CDR3 region is CASSFRVSPGEQYF. Written as DNA, the CDR3 is TGTGCCAGCAGTTTCAGGGTTTCTCCGGGCGAGCAGTACTTC.